These 22 T cell receptor beta chains were sequenced from one sample in a study of OX40 agonist ivuxolimab in advanced cancers. The assay was immunoSEQ multiplex PCR, and TCRdb's table has in-frame clones only and misses some. The sample records tens of thousands of clones, 80% to 85% being singletons. The sample consisted of CD4+ or CD8+ T cells sorted from blood, taken in a trial of the OX40 agonist ivuxolimab. These receptors came from an adult with an advanced solid tumor such as melanoma, head and neck, liver or kidney cancer.

This clone has a handful of counts. The chain uses TRBV7-6 and TRBJ1-1; D not certain. V lost 4 bases to trimming and J lost 0 bases, with 6 bases between them. This CDR3 has 13 residues. Germline V gene data show CDR1 as SGHVS and CDR2 as FNYEAQ. The CDR3 spells CASSSLMNTEAFF. Here the CDR3 DNA reads TGTGCCAGCAGCTCCCTAATGAACACTGAAGCTTTCTTT.

This clone occurred a few times. The chain combines TRBV25-1 with TRBJ1-5; perhaps TRBD1 as D (5 bases). V was shortened by 3 bases and J by 7 bases, with 7 bases between the two germline ends. The CDR3 sequence is 12 residues long. CDR1 and CDR2 (germline): MGHDK, SYGVNS. Here the CDR3 reads CASSDGTQPQHF. As DNA, the CDR3 is TGTGCCAGCAGTGATGGGACCCAGCCCCAGCATTTT. The entire variable domain, with the rest obtained from reference TRBV25-1 and TRBJ1-5, is as follows: EADIYQTPRYLVIGTGKKITLECSQTMGHDKMYWYQQDPGMELHLIHYSYGVNSTEKGDLSSESTVSRIRTEHFPLTLESARPSHTSQYLCASSDGTQPQHFGDGTRLSIL.

The genes are TRBV7-6 and TRBJ2-5, with D maybe TRBD1 (6 bases). Germline CDR1 SGHVS, CDR2 FNYEAQ. Deletions cut 5 bases from V and 5 bases from J, with 9 bases between. The CDR3 covers 12 residues. Written as DNA, the CDR3 is TGTGCCAGCAGCGACAGGAGGGAGACCCAGTACTTC. Its protein product is CASSDRRETQYF.

This clone was picked up one time. The genes are TRBV18 and TRBJ1-2; D remains unclear. The CDR3 runs 14 residues. CDR1 KGHSH and CDR2 LQKENI come from the germline V gene. V lost 2 bases, J lost 1 base, and 8 bases lay in between. The CDR3 region has the DNA TGTGCCAGCTCACCATTAGGAAATAACTATGGCTACACCTTC. Its translation: CASSPLGNNYGYTF.

The chain uses TRBV15 and TRBJ2-7; perhaps TRBD2 as D (5 bases). Looked up from germline, CDR1 is LNHNV and CDR2 is YYDKDF (reference sequence). The CDR3 covers 13 residues. V was clipped by 5 bases and J by 1 base, with 9 bases between them. The CDR3 DNA reads as TGTGCCACCAGCGGCCGGGGTTCCTACGAGCAGTACTTC. Encoded protein: CATSGRGSYEQYF.

V and J are TRBV7-8 and TRBJ1-5, with D unclear. Trimming removed 0 bases from V and 12 bases from J, with 21 bases in between. The length of the CDR3 is 16 residues. Per germline, CDR1 SGHVS and CDR2 FQNEAQ. Here the CDR3 DNA reads TGTGCCAGCAGCTTAGCGTGGTCGACCTCGGGCGGCGGCCAGCATTTT. Its translation: CASSLAWSTSGGGQHF.

The chain couples TRBV28 to TRBJ2-5; the D gene is possibly TRBD1 (7 bases). The CDR3 contains 15 residues. V was clipped by 2 bases and J by 2 bases, with 12 bases between them. CDR1 and CDR2 (germline): MDHEN, SYDVKM. CDR3 DNA: TGTGCCAGCAGTTTACCCAGGGGGAGGCAAGAGACCCAGTACTTC. This encodes CASSLPRGRQETQYF.

The J gene is TRBJ2-2, the V gene TRBV2; D is possibly TRBD1 (6 bases). Trimming removed 4 bases from V and 6 bases from J, with 9 bases in between. The CDR3 consists of 13 residues. Germline assignment: CDR1 SNHLY and CDR2 FYNNEI. The CDR3 sequence: CASSAQGAGELFF. The CDR3 DNA follows: TGTGCCAGCAGTGCACAGGGAGCCGGGGAGCTGTTTTTT.

The genes are TRBV4-3 and TRBJ1-1; D may be TRBD1 (5 bases). Germline CDR1 LGHNA, CDR2 YSLEER. There are 12 residues in the CDR3. Trimming took off 4 bases at V and 8 bases at J, with 11 bases between the two ends. This CDR3 reads CASSRGGGEAFF. DNA for the CDR3: TGCGCCAGCAGCCGGGGTGGGGGAGAAGCTTTCTTT.

The chain uses TRBV9 and TRBJ2-7; 12 nucleotides line up with TRBD2. There are 15 residues in the CDR3. CDR1 is SGDLS and CDR2 is YYNGEE in the germline V gene. J was trimmed by 3 bases and V by 4 bases; bases with no gene match: 5. The CDR3 coding sequence is TGTGCCAGCAGCACGGGACTAGCGGGCAACTACGAGCAGTACTTC. Protein: CASSTGLAGNYEQYF.

The chain is built from TRBV4-3 and TRBJ1-4; the match to TRBD1 covers 11 bases. This CDR3 contains 17 residues. The V segment lost 0 bases and the J segment 7 bases; nucleotides outside the gene matches: 7. The germline V gene has CDR1 LGHNA and CDR2 YSLEER. The CDR3 region is CASSQDVPGQGAEKLFF. The CDR3 nucleotides read TGCGCCAGCAGCCAAGATGTCCCCGGACAGGGGGCTGAAAAACTGTTTTTT.

The chain recombines TRBV12-5 with TRBJ2-1; the D is unclear. The CDR3 is made up of 15 amino acids. Trimming took 0 bases from V and 5 from J, leaving 11 bases between them. The V gene's germline CDR1 is LGHNT and CDR2 FRNRAP. The CDR3 nucleotides read TGTGCTAGTGGTTTGGTGGTGCGGAGAAACAATGAGCAGTTCTTC. It is translated as CASGLVVRRNNEQFF.

The CDR3 region has the DNA TGTGCCAGCAGCTTAGAGAGGGTGATGAACACTGAAGCTTTCTTT. Translating it yields CASSLERVMNTEAFF. The V and J genes are TRBV13 and TRBJ1-1; D gene uncertain. V lost 1 base and J 0 bases, leaving 9 bases between the germline ends. The CDR3 covers 15 residues. The germline V gene encodes CDR1 PRHDT and CDR2 FYEKMQ (reference sequence).

The chain employs TRBV7-2 and TRBJ1-1; 9 bases fit TRBD1. The trim removed 4 bases at V and 1 base at J, leaving 10 bases unmatched. CDR3 size: 17 residues. Germline V lookup: CDR1 SGHTA, CDR2 FQGNSA. The CDR3 reads CASSSYRGRVGNTEAFF. The CDR3 nucleotides are TGTGCCAGCAGCTCCTACAGGGGGCGCGTGGGGAACACTGAAGCTTTCTTT.

This clone was recorded once. The chain is built from TRBV6-5 and TRBJ1-3; D uncertain. The CDR3 extends over 14 amino acids. Germline-derived CDR1 and CDR2 are MNHEY and SVGAGI. V dropped 6 bases and J dropped 2 bases, with 11 bases sitting between them. The CDR3 nucleotides read TGTGCCAGCAGGGCCGGGGTGGCTGGAAACACCATATATTTT. Translating it yields CASRAGVAGNTIYF.

The chain employs TRBV16 and TRBJ2-3; no reliable D call. The CDR3 is made up of 13 amino acids. The germline gives CDR1 KGHSY, CDR2 FQNENV. Trimming left V 3 bases short and J 2 bases short, with 6 bases between. This chain's CDR3 is CASSQAITDTQYF. CDR3 coding DNA: TGTGCCAGCAGCCAGGCCATCACAGATACGCAGTATTTT. Full variable domain (outside the CDR3, taken from reference TRBV16 and TRBJ2-3): GEEVAQTPKHLVRGEGQKAKLYCAPIKGHSYVFWYQQVLKNEFKFLISFQNENVFDETGMPKERFSAKCLPNSPCSLEIQATKLEDSAVYFCASSQAITDTQYFGPGTRLTVL.

The chain uses TRBV29-1 and TRBJ1-1; tentative D call: TRBD1 (5 bases). The germline V gene encodes CDR1 SQVTM and CDR2 ANQGSEA. Trimming took 6 bases from V and 5 from J, leaving 10 bases between them. This CDR3 has 11 amino acids. CDR3 sequence: CSVDRQTEAFF. The CDR3 DNA reads as TGCAGCGTAGACAGACAGACTGAAGCTTTCTTT.

The CDR3 loop is CASSQIQNTEAFF. The CDR3 bases are TGTGCCAGCTCCCAAATTCAGAACACTGAAGCTTTCTTT. The V and J genes are TRBV18 and TRBJ1-1; no clear D gene. The germline V gene has CDR1 KGHSH and CDR2 LQKENI. The CDR3 contains 13 residues. The V gene lost 6 bases and the J gene lost 1 base, with 9 bases spanning the gap.

The rearrangement joins TRBV27 to TRBJ1-6; 9 nucleotides match TRBD1. CDR1 and CDR2 from the germline V gene are MNHEY and SMNVEV (reference sequence). J gave up 7 bases and V 1 base, and 5 bases lay outside the gene matches. The CDR3 loop spans 16 amino acids. The CDR3 reads CASSLFLGQGNSPLHF. The CDR3, as DNA: TGTGCCAGCAGTTTATTCCTGGGACAGGGAAATTCACCCCTCCACTTT.

V gene TRBV7-2 combines with J gene TRBJ2-7; the D gene is possibly TRBD2 (6 bases). The V end was cut by 5 bases, the J end by 4 bases, with 15 bases between. The CDR3 length is 14 residues. Per the germline V gene, CDR1 is SGHTA and CDR2 is FQGNSA. CDR3 sequence reads: CASSASRDLYEQYF. The CDR3 DNA follows: TGTGCCAGCAGCGCGAGCCGGGACTTGTACGAGCAGTACTTC.

This clone occurred a few times. The V call is TRBV27, the J call TRBJ2-7; 7 nucleotides agree with TRBD1. The trim removed 2 bases at V and 2 bases at J, leaving 6 bases unmatched. Germline lookup yields CDR1 MNHEY and CDR2 SMNVEV (reference sequence). This CDR3 has 15 amino acids. CDR3 nucleotides: TGTGCCAGCAGTTTACAGACAGGGCCCACCTACGAGCAGTACTTC. Encoded protein: CASSLQTGPTYEQYF.

This CDR3 is CASRDRDTDTQYF. CDR3 nucleotides: TGTGCCAGCCGGGACAGGGATACAGATACGCAGTATTTT. This sequence joins TRBV27 and TRBJ2-3, with TRBD1 matching 9 bases. The CDR3 length is 13 residues. Germline-derived CDR1 and CDR2 are MNHEY and SMNVEV (reference sequence). Losses at the gene ends were 8 bases for V and 3 bases for J; bases not matched to a gene: 3.